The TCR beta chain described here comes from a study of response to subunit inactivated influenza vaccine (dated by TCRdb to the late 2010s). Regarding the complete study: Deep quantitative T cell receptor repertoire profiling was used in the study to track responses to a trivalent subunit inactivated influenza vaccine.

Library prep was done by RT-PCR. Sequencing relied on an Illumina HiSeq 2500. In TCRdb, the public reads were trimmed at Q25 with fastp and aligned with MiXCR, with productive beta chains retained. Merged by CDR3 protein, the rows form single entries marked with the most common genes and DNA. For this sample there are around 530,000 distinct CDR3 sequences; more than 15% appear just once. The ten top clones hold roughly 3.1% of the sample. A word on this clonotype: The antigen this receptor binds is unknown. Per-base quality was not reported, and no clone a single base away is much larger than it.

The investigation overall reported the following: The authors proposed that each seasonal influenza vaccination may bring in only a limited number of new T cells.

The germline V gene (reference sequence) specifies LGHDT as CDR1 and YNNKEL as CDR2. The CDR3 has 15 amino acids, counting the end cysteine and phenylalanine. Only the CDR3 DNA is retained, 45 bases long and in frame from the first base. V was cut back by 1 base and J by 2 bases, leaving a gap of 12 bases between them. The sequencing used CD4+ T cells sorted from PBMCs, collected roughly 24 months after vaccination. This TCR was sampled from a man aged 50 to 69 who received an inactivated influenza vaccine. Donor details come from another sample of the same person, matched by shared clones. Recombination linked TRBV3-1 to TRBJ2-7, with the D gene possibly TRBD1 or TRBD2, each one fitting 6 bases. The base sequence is TGTGCCAGCAGCCAAGGGGGGGACACAGCCTACGAGCAGTACTTC. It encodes CASSQGGDTAYEQYF.